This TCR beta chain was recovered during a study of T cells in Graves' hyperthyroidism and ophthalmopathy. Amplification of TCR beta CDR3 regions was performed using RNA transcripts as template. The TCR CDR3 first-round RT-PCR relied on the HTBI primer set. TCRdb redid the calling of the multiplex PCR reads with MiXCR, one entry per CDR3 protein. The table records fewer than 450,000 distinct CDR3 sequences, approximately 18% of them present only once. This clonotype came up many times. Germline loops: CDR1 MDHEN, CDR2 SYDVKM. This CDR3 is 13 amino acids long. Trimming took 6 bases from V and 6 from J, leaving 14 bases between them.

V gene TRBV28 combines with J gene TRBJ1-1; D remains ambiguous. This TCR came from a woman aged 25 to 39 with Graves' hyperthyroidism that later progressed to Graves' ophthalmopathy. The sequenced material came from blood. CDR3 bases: TGTGCCAGCAGCTCCCGATCGCGACCTGAAGCTTTCTTT. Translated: CASSSRSRPEAFF.